Detailed here is one TCR beta chain. No antigen is known for it. There are 13 residues in the CDR3. Looked up from germline, CDR1 is SQVTM and CDR2 is ANQGSEA. The V segment lost 7 bases and the J segment 4 bases; nucleotides outside the gene matches: 7. The data belong to a study of cytomegalovirus exposure and HLA in healthy donors. General observations from the study: Cytomegalovirus-associated TCR beta chains were listed, numbering around 150. The majority of CMV-associated TCR beta chains were reported as apparently HLA-restricted in a later analysis. Earlier analysis looked at TCR beta V segments, and most were productive about 87% or about 30% of the time.

Researchers ran the PCR with 60 Vbeta and 13 Jbeta primers. Here immunoSEQ multiplex PCR was the method, and the copy in TCRdb shows in-frame clones only, minus some. Of 150,000 to 200,000 clones listed, 75% to 85% are singletons. The sample was PBMCs. The chain combines TRBV29-1 with TRBJ2-5; 9 bases line up with TRBD1. The receptor's source is a male donor in good health and CMV-seropositive. CDR3 sequence: CSAEMGQGETQYF. The CDR3 coding sequence is TGCAGCGCAGAGATGGGACAGGGAGAGACCCAGTACTTC. The full variable domain, its missing parts supplied by reference TRBV29-1 and TRBJ2-5, is SAVISQKPSRDICQRGTSLTIQCQVDSQVTMMFWYRQQPGQSLTLIATANQGSEATYESGFVIDKFPISRPNLTFSTLTVSNMSPEDSSIYLCSAEMGQGETQYFGPGTRLLVL.